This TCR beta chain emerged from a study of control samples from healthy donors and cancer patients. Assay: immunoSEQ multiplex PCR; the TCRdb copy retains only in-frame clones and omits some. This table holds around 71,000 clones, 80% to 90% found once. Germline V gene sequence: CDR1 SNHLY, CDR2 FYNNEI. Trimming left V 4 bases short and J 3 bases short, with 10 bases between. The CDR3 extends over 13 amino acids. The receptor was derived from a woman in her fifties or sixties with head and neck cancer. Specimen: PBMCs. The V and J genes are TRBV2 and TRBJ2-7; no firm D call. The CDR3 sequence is CASSGVANYEQYF. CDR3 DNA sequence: TGTGCCAGCAGTGGGGTTGCAAACTACGAGCAGTACTTC.